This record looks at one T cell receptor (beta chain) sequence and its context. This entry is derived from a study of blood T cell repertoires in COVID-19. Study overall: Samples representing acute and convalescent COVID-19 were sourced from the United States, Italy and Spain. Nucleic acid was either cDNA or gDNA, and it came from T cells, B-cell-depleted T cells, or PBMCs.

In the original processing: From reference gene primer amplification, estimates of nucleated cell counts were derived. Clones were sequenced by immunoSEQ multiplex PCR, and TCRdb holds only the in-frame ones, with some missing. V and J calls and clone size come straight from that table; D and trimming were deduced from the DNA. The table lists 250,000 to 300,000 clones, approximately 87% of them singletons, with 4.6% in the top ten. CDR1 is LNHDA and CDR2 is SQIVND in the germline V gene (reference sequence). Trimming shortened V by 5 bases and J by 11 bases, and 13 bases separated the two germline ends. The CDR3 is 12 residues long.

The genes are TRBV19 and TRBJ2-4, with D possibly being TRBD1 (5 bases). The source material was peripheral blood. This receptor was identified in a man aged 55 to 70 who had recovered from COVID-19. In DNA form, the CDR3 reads TGTGCCAGTAGTCAAGGGGCATATCTTCAGTACTTC. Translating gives CASSQGAYLQYF.